This T cell receptor beta chain is drawn from a study of cytomegalovirus exposure and HLA in healthy donors. At the level of the study: Some 85 million unique TCRs from HLA-typed donors were held in an early data release.

The primer mix had 60 Vbeta and 13 Jbeta primers. The assay was immunoSEQ multiplex PCR, and TCRdb's table has in-frame clones only and misses some. The sample yields around 190,000 clones, roughly 81% seen once. Trimming took off 5 bases at V and 2 bases at J, with 10 bases between the two ends. The CDR3 spans 13 residues. Germline V gene sequence: CDR1 LNHDA, CDR2 SQIVND (reference sequence). Study observations and caveats: At a 0.05 false discovery rate, a later analysis found 15,000 to 20,000 TCR beta sequences to be associated with HLA alleles.

Turning to this clone: Its antigen is undetermined.

This clonotype was sampled from a woman younger than 45 in good health and CMV-seropositive. The sequencing input was PBMCs. The chain uses TRBV19 and TRBJ2-7; a possible D gene is TRBD1 (5 bases). In DNA, the CDR3 is TGTGCCAGTAGTCCCGAGACAGCCTACGAGCAGTACTTC. It encodes CASSPETAYEQYF.